This T cell receptor (beta chain) came from a study of cytomegalovirus exposure and HLA in healthy donors. Amplification used 60 Vbeta primers and 13 Jbeta primers. Sequencing was performed with immunoSEQ multiplex PCR; in TCRdb, only in-frame clones are kept and a portion is missing. The table lists about 240,000 clones, approximately 81% of them singletons. Germline V gene data show CDR1 as SEHNR and CDR2 as FQNEAQ (reference sequence). Trimming cost V 7 bases and J 5 bases; bases outside gene matches: 5. The CDR3 totals 14 residues. The chain has TRBV7-9 and TRBJ2-2, with 9 nucleotides matching TRBD1. The clonotype comes from a woman aged 60 to 75 in good health and CMV-seropositive. Sequencing was performed on PBMCs. The DNA of the CDR3 is TGTGCCAGCATGCCAGGGACAGGGACCGGGGAGCTGTTTTTT. It codes for CASMPGTGTGELFF.